Shown below are 29 T cell receptor beta chains from a single sample sequenced in a study of spatial heterogeneity in lung cancer. Specified time point: sample taken at primary tumor resection. TCRdb passed the 5' RACE reads through MiXCR, listing each CDR3 protein once. The data contain about 180 distinct CDR3 sequences, 68% of them singletons. The study's findings and limits: Tracking of tumor mutation counts was seen in expanded intratumoral alpha and beta TCR counts.

The antigens for these receptors are not known. The material sequenced was lung tumor tissue, taken at surgery. These receptors were taken from a male donor with early-stage non-small cell lung cancer.

Details on this clonotype: An end of the junction does not agree with germline; a read error may underlie this. This beta chain was picked up by a library intended for alpha chains and is off target, so its count carries little meaning. The chain links TRBV2 to TRBJ2-5; the D gene is possibly TRBD2 (5 bases). This CDR3 is 15 amino acids long. Germline V lookup: CDR1 SNHLY, CDR2 FYNNEI. CDR3 protein: CASREGGLPQETQYF. In nucleotides, the CDR3 is TGTGCCAGCAGGGAAGGTGGACTGCCCCAAGAGACCCAGTACTTC.

With respect to this clonotype: This beta chain is off target for a library built for alpha chains, so its abundance means little. The chain is built from TRBV20-1 and TRBJ1-1; TRBD1 is a possible D gene (5 bases). V was shortened by 2 bases and J by 0 bases, with 10 bases between the two germline ends. The germline gives CDR1 DFQATT, CDR2 SNEGSKA (reference sequence). The CDR3 is 14 residues long. The CDR3 loop reads CSARSGLMNTEAFF. CDR3 nucleotide sequence: TGCAGTGCTAGATCGGGGCTCATGAACACTGAAGCTTTCTTT.

This clonotype has only one observation. A library prepared for alpha chains yielded this beta chain as an off-target read; its size is of little meaning. The gene calls are TRBV7-9 and TRBJ2-7; TRBD2 is a possible D gene (5 bases). Germline lookup yields CDR1 SEHNR and CDR2 FQNEAQ (reference sequence). The CDR3 covers 14 residues. The ends were cut back, 5 bases at V and 2 bases at J, with 13 bases in the middle. Written as DNA, the CDR3 is TGTGCCAGCAGCCCAACCGGGATTACCTACGAGCAGTACTTC. It codes for CASSPTGITYEQYF.

This clonotype was seen more than once but under ten times. This beta chain was picked up by a library intended for alpha chains and is off target, so its count carries little meaning. This chain links TRBV7-8 with TRBJ1-2; D may be TRBD1 (5 bases). Trimming stripped 3 bases from V and 0 bases from J, with 8 bases between. From germline, CDR1 is SGHVS and CDR2 FQNEAQ. The CDR3 is 14 amino acids. The CDR3 DNA is TGTGCCAGCAGCTTGGACATCTCTAACTATGGCTACACCTTC. This gives the protein CASSLDISNYGYTF.

Regarding this clonotype: The library was designed around alpha chains, so this beta chain is a stray read whose abundance carries little weight. This rearrangement joins TRBV6-5 to TRBJ2-7; 9 nucleotides match TRBD1. The CDR3 is made up of 13 amino acids. Per the germline V gene, CDR1 is MNHEY and CDR2 is SVGAGI. V dropped 6 bases and J dropped 5; count of bases not matched to a gene: 5. The CDR3 protein is CASRKTGGNEQYF. In DNA, the CDR3 is TGTGCCAGCAGGAAGACAGGGGGGAACGAGCAGTACTTC.

On this clonotype: This beta chain is a stray read from a library made for alpha chains; its abundance is not meaningful. This rearrangement joins TRBV5-1 to TRBJ2-1; TRBD2 might be the D (6 bases). With 4 bases removed from V and 8 bases from J, the gap between germline ends came to 25 bases. The germline gives CDR1 SGHRS, CDR2 YFSETQ. The CDR3 loop spans 17 amino acids. Written as DNA, the CDR3 is TGCGCCAGCAGCCCCCGGACATTGGGGGGAGTTGAATATGAGCAGTTCTTC. This encodes CASSPRTLGGVEYEQFF.

By proportion, this clonotype is hyperexpanded. For a library built for alpha chains, this beta chain is a stray read; little rests on its size. The rearrangement joins TRBV7-3 to TRBJ2-7; 9 positions match TRBD1. CDR3 length equals 15 residues. Per the germline V gene, CDR1 is SGHTA and CDR2 is FQGTGA. V trimming: 5 bases; J trimming: 5 bases; junction bases outside the gene matches: 10. CDR3 bases: TGTGCCAGCAGCCCCGGGACAGGGAAAGAGGACGAGCAGTACTTC. This encodes CASSPGTGKEDEQYF.

This clonotype was detected only a few times. This beta chain is an unintended read in a library built for alpha chains; its size means little. J is TRBJ2-3 and V is TRBV20-1; 9 bases are a match to TRBD1. The CDR3 runs 16 residues. Losses at the gene ends were 6 bases for V and 2 bases for J; bases not matched to a gene: 12. Germline V gene sequence: CDR1 DFQATT, CDR2 SNEGSKA (reference sequence). The CDR3 DNA follows: TGCAGTGCGCTACCCGCCGGGACAGGGTACACAGATACGCAGTATTTT. The encoded protein is CSALPAGTGYTDTQYF.

In regard to this clonotype: This beta chain was picked up by a library intended for alpha chains and is off target, so its count carries little meaning. The gene calls are TRBV7-2 and TRBJ2-3, with TRBD2 matching over 8 bases. The germline V gene encodes CDR1 SGHTA and CDR2 FQGNSA. The trim removed 6 bases at V and 6 bases at J, leaving 11 bases unmatched. The CDR3 extends over 15 amino acids. CDR3 nucleotide sequence: TGTGCCAGCAGACCCGGCGGGGGGTCTCGGGATACGCAGTATTTT. It specifies CASRPGGGSRDTQYF.

In this sample, this clonotype turned up a few times. The library was prepared for alpha chains; this beta chain is a stray read, so its frequency means little. The chain recombines TRBV19 with TRBJ2-1; tentatively, D is TRBD1 (6 bases). Germline V gives CDR1 LNHDA, CDR2 SQIVND (reference sequence). The CDR3 totals 15 residues. Trimming removed 3 bases at V and 2 bases at J, with 11 bases between. CDR3 loop: CASSMGAGAYNEQFF. DNA for the CDR3: TGTGCCAGTAGTATGGGAGCAGGGGCCTACAATGAGCAGTTCTTC.

About this clonotype itself: The library was built for alpha chains, so this beta chain is an off-target read and its size means little. The V gene is TRBV27, the J gene TRBJ2-3; a possible D gene is TRBD1 (5 bases). Trimming took off 2 bases at V and 3 bases at J, with 9 bases between the two ends. The CDR3 is 14 residues long. CDR1 is MNHEY and CDR2 is SMNVEV in the germline V gene (reference sequence). Here the CDR3 reads CASSLVGATDTQYF. CDR3 DNA: TGTGCCAGCAGTTTAGTAGGGGCTACAGATACGCAGTATTTT.

A note on this clonotype: This beta chain lies outside the target of a library built for alpha chains; its clone size means little. The chain joins TRBV5-5 to TRBJ2-7, with 9 bases fitting TRBD1. The germline CDR1 and CDR2 sequences are SGHKS and YYEKEE (reference sequence). Trimming cost V 2 bases and J 0 bases; bases outside gene matches: 3. The CDR3 has 15 amino acids. The CDR3 region has the DNA TGTGCCAGCAGCTTTGGACAGGGGTTCTCCTACGAGCAGTACTTC. It yields the protein CASSFGQGFSYEQYF.

With respect to this clonotype: This beta chain is a stray sequence in a library constructed for alpha chains; its clone size is not meaningful. The chain has TRBV7-9 and TRBJ2-5, with D maybe TRBD2 (6 bases). CDR1 and CDR2 from the germline V gene are SEHNR and FQNEAQ (reference sequence). The CDR3 consists of 15 residues. The V end was cut by 3 bases, the J end by 2 bases, with 13 bases between. This CDR3 reads CASSLFGAGQETQYF. CDR3 coding DNA: TGTGCCAGCAGCTTGTTTGGGGCGGGACAAGAGACCCAGTACTTC.

Concerning this clonotype: This beta chain came through as a stray read in a library set up for alpha chains, and its size says little. This chain joins TRBV7-3 and TRBJ2-7; D unresolved. CDR1 is SGHTA and CDR2 is FQGTGA in the germline V gene. CDR3 length: 16 amino acids. Trimming left V 3 bases short and J 1 base short, with 16 bases between. CDR3 DNA sequence: TGTGCCAGCAGCTTTCCATGGGCAGAACCATCCTACGAGCAGTACTTC. Translated: CASSFPWAEPSYEQYF. The variable domain in full, completed from reference TRBV7-3 and TRBJ2-7, reads GAGVSQTPSNKVTEKGKYVELRCDPISGHTALYWYRQSLGQGPEFLIYFQGTGAADDSGLPNDRFFAVRPEGSVSTLKIQRTERGDSAVYLCASSFPWAEPSYEQYFGPGTRLTVT.

Of note for this clonotype: The library was designed around alpha chains, so this beta chain is a stray read whose abundance carries little weight. The rearrangement links TRBV4-2 to TRBJ2-7; perhaps TRBD2 as D (6 bases). The germline V and J ends were trimmed by 1 base and 2 bases, with 15 bases remaining between them. The germline V gene encodes CDR1 LGHNA and CDR2 YNFKEQ. The CDR3 length is 16 residues. CDR3 sequence (DNA): TGTGCCAGCAGCCAAGCGGGGTACGGGGGTACCTACGAGCAGTACTTC. This encodes CASSQAGYGGTYEQYF.

On this clonotype: A library made for alpha chains picked up this beta chain off target, so its size means little. The chain has TRBV5-1 and TRBJ2-3, with 9 bases that match TRBD2. Germline loops: CDR1 SGHRS, CDR2 YFSETQ. The junction had 9 bases not matched to a gene; V was cut back by 2 bases and J by 5 bases. The CDR3 covers 16 residues. The CDR3 DNA reads TGCGCCAGCAGCTTAATACCAGCGGGGGGACAAGATACGCAGTATTTT. This encodes CASSLIPAGGQDTQYF.

On this clonotype itself: Because this beta chain is a stray read in a library intended to capture alpha chains, its abundance should not be given much weight. V is TRBV18 and J is TRBJ1-2, with 7 positions matching TRBD1. CDR1 is KGHSH, CDR2 LQKENI, per germline. This CDR3 spans 14 amino acids. The V segment lost 3 bases and the J segment 6 bases; nucleotides outside the gene matches: 7. This CDR3 reads CASSPTGTENGYTF. The CDR3, as DNA: TGTGCCAGCTCACCGACAGGGACGGAGAATGGCTACACCTTC.

Details on this clonotype: For a library built for alpha chains, this beta chain is a stray read; little rests on its size. The V call is TRBV20-1, the J call TRBJ1-5; unclear D gene. Looked up from germline, CDR1 is DFQATT and CDR2 is SNEGSKA (reference sequence). V shed 6 bases and J shed 4 bases, with 13 bases lying between them. This CDR3 contains 13 residues. The CDR3 region is CSASNERNQPQHF. CDR3 coding DNA: TGCAGTGCCTCCAACGAGAGAAATCAGCCCCAGCATTTT.

About this clonotype itself: This beta chain turned up in a library designed for alpha chains; as an off-target read, its abundance says little. The chain combines TRBV5-1 with TRBJ2-2, with TRBD1 identical over 7 bases. V gave up 2 bases and J gave up 2 bases; unmatched junction bases: 3. The CDR3 has 15 amino acids. Germline lookup yields CDR1 SGHRS and CDR2 YFSETQ. The CDR3 protein is CASSFGTANTGELFF. The CDR3 coding sequence is TGCGCCAGCAGCTTTGGGACAGCAAACACCGGGGAGCTGTTTTTT.

Note on this clonotype: A library made for alpha chains picked up this beta chain off target, so its size means little. The V call is TRBV7-9, the J call TRBJ2-5; the match to TRBD2 covers 11 bases. This CDR3 region has 15 residues. Germline CDR1 SEHNR, CDR2 FQNEAQ (reference sequence). V lost 5 bases, J lost 2 bases, and 4 bases stayed unmatched. The CDR3, as DNA: TGTGCCAGCAGCGCGGGACTAGCGGCACAAGAGACCCAGTACTTC. It is translated as CASSAGLAAQETQYF.

Concerning this clonotype: The library was prepared for alpha chains; this beta chain is a stray read, so its frequency means little. The V gene is TRBV9, the J gene TRBJ2-7, with 8 nucleotides matching TRBD2. This CDR3 is built from 15 residues. CDR1 and CDR2 (germline): SGDLS, YYNGEE. V lost 4 bases and J lost 3; bases outside the gene matches: 9. CDR3 bases: TGTGCCAGCAGCCCCCGGACGGGGGGGGACTACGAGCAGTACTTC. It yields the protein CASSPRTGGDYEQYF.

Concerning this clonotype itself: Being off target in a library aimed at alpha chains, this beta chain has a size of little meaning. This chain uses TRBV20-1 with TRBJ2-2; no definite D call. V was shortened by 0 bases and J by 5 bases, with 13 bases between the two germline ends. Germline CDR1 is DFQATT and CDR2 is SNEGSKA (reference sequence). This CDR3 region has 15 residues. CDR3: CSARDLGRQTGELFF. CDR3 coding DNA: TGCAGTGCTAGAGATCTAGGCAGGCAGACCGGGGAGCTGTTTTTT.

As for this clonotype: The junction does not match germline at one end; this may be a read error. This beta chain is a stray sequence in a library constructed for alpha chains; its clone size is not meaningful. J is TRBJ2-7 and V is TRBV2, with TRBD2 as a possible D gene (6 bases). The CDR3 totals 14 residues. Germline V gene data show CDR1 as SNHLY and CDR2 as FYNNEI. The CDR3 reads CVSKVGGGRYEQYF. In DNA, the CDR3 is TGTGTCAGCAAGGTGGGAGGAGGCCGGTACGAGCAGTACTTC.

Comments on this clonotype: Because the library targeted alpha chains, this beta chain is an off-target read whose size means little. The chain carries TRBV6-6 and TRBJ1-1; no clear D. Trimming stripped 7 bases from V and 3 bases from J, with 18 bases between. The CDR3 has 15 amino acids. Germline V gives CDR1 MNHNY, CDR2 SVGAGI (reference sequence). CDR3 nucleotide sequence: TGTGCCAGCAACGAAGGTGCGGGCTGGGACACTGAAGCTTTCTTT. It is translated as CASNEGAGWDTEAFF.

As to this clonotype: Little can be read into the size of this beta chain, an off-target read in a library designed for alpha chains. The chain recombines TRBV3-1 with TRBJ2-1; 8 nucleotides agree with TRBD2. Germline values: CDR1 LGHDT, CDR2 YNNKEL (reference sequence). With 0 bases clipped from V and 1 base from J, the junction kept 8 bases outside the gene matches. The CDR3 has 18 amino acids. Here the CDR3 reads CASSQDPGGAPSYNEQFF. The CDR3 nucleotides are TGTGCCAGCAGCCAAGATCCGGGGGGGGCACCATCCTACAATGAGCAGTTCTTC.

For this clonotype: For a library built for alpha chains, this beta chain is a stray read; little rests on its size. The rearrangement joins TRBV9 to TRBJ2-3, with unresolved D. Trimming stripped 0 bases from V and 5 bases from J, with 4 bases between. The CDR3 consists of 12 residues. CDR1 SGDLS and CDR2 YYNGEE come from the germline V gene. The CDR3 reads CASSVDVDTQYF. CDR3 DNA sequence: TGTGCCAGCAGCGTAGATGTAGATACGCAGTATTTT.

For this clonotype: Little can be read into the size of this beta chain, an off-target read in a library designed for alpha chains. The rearrangement links TRBV7-9 to TRBJ2-1; 9 bases agree with TRBD1. From germline, CDR1 is SEHNR and CDR2 FQNEAQ (reference sequence). The J segment lost 7 bases and the V segment lost 5 bases, leaving 3 bases of the junction unmatched. The CDR3 spans 13 residues. This CDR3 is CASSRQGVNEQFF. In nucleotides, the CDR3 is TGTGCCAGCAGCCGACAGGGGGTGAATGAGCAGTTCTTC.

With respect to this clonotype: This beta chain is a stray sequence in a library constructed for alpha chains; its clone size is not meaningful. The CDR3 spells CASSEGTSGSTDTQYF. In DNA form, the CDR3 reads TGTGCCAGCAGTGAAGGGACTAGCGGTAGCACAGATACGCAGTATTTT. This chain links TRBV2 with TRBJ2-3, with TRBD2 matching over 10 bases. Germline trimming cut 1 base from V and 0 bases from J; bases unmatched to any gene: 1. The CDR3 runs 16 residues. The germline V gene encodes CDR1 SNHLY and CDR2 FYNNEI.

This clonotype has more than one count but fewer than ten. This beta chain is a stray sequence in a library constructed for alpha chains; its clone size is not meaningful. The chain carries TRBV7-2 and TRBJ2-5, with D perhaps matching TRBD1 or TRBD2 (6 bases each). V dropped 5 bases and J dropped 3 bases, with 16 bases sitting between them. Germline V gene data show CDR1 as SGHTA and CDR2 as FQGNSA. The CDR3 is 15 amino acids. The CDR3 loop is CASSPYTGAEETQYF. The CDR3 nucleotides are TGTGCCAGCAGCCCGTATACGGGGGCCGAAGAGACCCAGTACTTC.